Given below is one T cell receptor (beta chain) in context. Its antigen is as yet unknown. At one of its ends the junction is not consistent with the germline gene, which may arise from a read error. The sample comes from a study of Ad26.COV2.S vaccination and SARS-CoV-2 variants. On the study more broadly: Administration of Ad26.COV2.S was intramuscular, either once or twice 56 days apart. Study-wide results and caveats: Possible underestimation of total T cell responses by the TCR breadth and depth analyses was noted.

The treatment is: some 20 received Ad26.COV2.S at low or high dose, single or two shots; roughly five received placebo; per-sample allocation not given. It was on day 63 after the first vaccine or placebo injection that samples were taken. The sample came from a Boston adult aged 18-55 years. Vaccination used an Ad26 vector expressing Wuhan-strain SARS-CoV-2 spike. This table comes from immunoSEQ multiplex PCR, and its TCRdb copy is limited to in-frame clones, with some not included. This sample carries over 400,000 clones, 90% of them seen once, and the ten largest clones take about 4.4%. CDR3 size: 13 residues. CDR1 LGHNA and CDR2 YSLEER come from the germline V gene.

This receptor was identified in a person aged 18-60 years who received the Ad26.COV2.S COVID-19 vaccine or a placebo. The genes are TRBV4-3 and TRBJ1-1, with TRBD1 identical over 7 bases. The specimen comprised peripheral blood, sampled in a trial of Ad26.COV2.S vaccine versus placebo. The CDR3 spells CTSSRDRDTEAFF. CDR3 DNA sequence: TGCACCAGCAGCCGCGACAGGGACACTGAAGCTTTCTTT.